This record covers a single T cell receptor beta chain. Its cognate antigen is unknown. The junction departs from the called germline gene at one end, perhaps through a read error. This sample was taken from a study of cytomegalovirus exposure and HLA in healthy donors. Whole-study findings and limits: In a later analysis, at a false discovery rate of 0.05, 15,000 to 20,000 TCR beta sequences were associated with HLA alleles. Most of the TCR beta V segments (in an earlier analysis) were productive either about 87% or about 30% of the time.

Donors consisted of healthy bone marrow donors. The primer mix had 60 Vbeta and 13 Jbeta primers. Profiling relied on immunoSEQ multiplex PCR, and the TCRdb table lists in-frame clones only, not all of them. Of 170,000 or so clones listed, around 80% are singletons. The CDR3 is 16 amino acids. Looked up from germline, CDR1 is SEHNR and CDR2 is FQNEAQ (reference sequence). Sequencing used PBMCs. The sequence derives from a woman aged 45-65 years in good health and CMV-seropositive. This chain joins TRBV7-9 and TRBJ2-7; maybe TRBD1 (5 bases). CDR3 residues: CSSSFLPADRTYEQYF. Written as DNA, the CDR3 is TGTTCCAGCAGCTTTTTACCCGCCGACAGAACCTACGAGCAGTACTTC.